This T cell receptor beta chain was obtained from a study of CD8 T cells in Susac syndrome. Trimming pared 6 bases from V and 9 bases from J, leaving 12 bases between. The CDR3 spans 13 residues. RNA amounts of about 0.5 to 1 ug underwent reverse transcription with random hexamers. MiXCR, applied by TCRdb to the immunoSEQ multiplex PCR reads, yields one record per CDR3 protein. Among approximately 120,000 distinct CDR3 sequences listed, approximately 90% were seen once. J is TRBJ1-6 and V is TRBV23-1; D remains ambiguous. TRBV23-1 is filed as an ORF, its function uncertain. The sample was CD8+ T cells from PBMCs. The sequence came from a human donor in good health. In DNA form, the CDR3 reads TGCGCCAGCAGCCGAACGAAGGGTTCACCCCTCCACTTT. Protein product: CASSRTKGSPLHF.